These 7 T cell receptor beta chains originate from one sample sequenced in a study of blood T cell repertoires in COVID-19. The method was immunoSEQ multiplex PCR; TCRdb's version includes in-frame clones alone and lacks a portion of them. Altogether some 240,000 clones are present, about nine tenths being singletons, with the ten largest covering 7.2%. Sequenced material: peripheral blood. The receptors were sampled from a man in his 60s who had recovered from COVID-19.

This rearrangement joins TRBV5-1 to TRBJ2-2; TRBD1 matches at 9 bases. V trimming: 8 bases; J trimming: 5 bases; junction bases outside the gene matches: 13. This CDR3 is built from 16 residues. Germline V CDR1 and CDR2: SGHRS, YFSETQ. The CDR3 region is CASTSNPGQGTGELFF. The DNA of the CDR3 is TGCGCCAGTACAAGTAATCCGGGACAGGGAACCGGGGAGCTGTTTTTT.

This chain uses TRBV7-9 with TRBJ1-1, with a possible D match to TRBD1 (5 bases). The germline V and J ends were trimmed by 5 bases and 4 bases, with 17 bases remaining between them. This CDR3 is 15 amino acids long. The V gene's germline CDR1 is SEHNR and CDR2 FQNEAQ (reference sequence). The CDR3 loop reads CASSLNLGQSTEAFF. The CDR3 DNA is TGTGCCAGCAGCCTAAACTTAGGACAATCCACTGAAGCTTTCTTT.

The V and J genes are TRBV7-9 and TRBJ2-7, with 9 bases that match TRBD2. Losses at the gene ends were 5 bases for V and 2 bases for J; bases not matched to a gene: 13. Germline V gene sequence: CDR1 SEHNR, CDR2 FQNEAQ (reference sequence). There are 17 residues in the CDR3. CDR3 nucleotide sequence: TGTGCCAGCAGCCCGCCCCCCCTAGCGGGACCCGCCTACGAGCAGTACTTC. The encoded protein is CASSPPPLAGPAYEQYF.

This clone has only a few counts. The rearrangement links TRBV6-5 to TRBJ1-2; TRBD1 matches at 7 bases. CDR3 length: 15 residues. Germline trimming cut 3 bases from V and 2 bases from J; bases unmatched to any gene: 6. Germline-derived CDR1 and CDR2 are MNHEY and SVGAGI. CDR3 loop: CASSYFPGQNYGYTF. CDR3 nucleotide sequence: TGTGCCAGCAGTTATTTTCCGGGACAGAACTATGGCTACACCTTC.

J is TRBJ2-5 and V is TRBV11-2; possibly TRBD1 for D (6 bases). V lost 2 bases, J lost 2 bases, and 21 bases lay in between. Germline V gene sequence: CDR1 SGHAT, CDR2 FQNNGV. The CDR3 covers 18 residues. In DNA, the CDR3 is TGTGCCAGCAGCTTATTCCCTGCGGACAGAAAAGATCAAGAGACCCAGTACTTC. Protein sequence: CASSLFPADRKDQETQYF.

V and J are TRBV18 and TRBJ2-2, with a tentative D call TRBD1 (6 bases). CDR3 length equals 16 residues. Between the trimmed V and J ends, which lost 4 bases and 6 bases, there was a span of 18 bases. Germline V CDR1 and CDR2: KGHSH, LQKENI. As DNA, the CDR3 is TGTGCCAGCTCACTCGACCTCGCAGGGGCCGCCGGGGAGCTGTTTTTT. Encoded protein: CASSLDLAGAAGELFF.

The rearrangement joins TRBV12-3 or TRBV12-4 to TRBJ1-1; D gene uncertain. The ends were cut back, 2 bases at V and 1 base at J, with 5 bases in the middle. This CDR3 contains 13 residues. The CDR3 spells CASSLQENTEAFF. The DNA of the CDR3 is TGTGCCAGCAGTTTACAGGAGAACACTGAAGCTTTCTTT.